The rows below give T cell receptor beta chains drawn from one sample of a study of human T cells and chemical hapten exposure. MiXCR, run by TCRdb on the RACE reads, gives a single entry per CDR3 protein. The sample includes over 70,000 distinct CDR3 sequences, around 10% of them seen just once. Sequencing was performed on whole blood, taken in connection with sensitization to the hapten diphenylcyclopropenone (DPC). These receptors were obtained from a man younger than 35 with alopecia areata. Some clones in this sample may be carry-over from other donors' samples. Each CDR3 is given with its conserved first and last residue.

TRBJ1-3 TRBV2 CASSGIRVGNTIYF
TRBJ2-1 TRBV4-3 CASSQDSGTYNEQFF
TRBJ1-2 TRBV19 CASSIPLRDEYGYTF
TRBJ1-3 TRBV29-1 CSAHTSGNTIYF
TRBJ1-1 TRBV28 CASSPDPTRDREYTEAFF
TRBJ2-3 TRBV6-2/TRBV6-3 CASSPWEGAALDTQYF
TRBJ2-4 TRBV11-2 CASSSGRTNPKNIQYF
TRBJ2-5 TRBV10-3 CAIREGEETQYF
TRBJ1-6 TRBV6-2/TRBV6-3 CASSLLTGGVSPLHF
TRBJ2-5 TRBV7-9 CASSFGQGQETQYF
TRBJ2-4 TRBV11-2 CASSTPRQKNIQYF
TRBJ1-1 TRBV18 CASSPPIQAATEAFF
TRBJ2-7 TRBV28 CASSSWDVYEQYF
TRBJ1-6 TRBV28 CASSPRQPNSPLHF
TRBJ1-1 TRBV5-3 CARSLAGTRMTEAFF
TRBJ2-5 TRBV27 CASSLLRTSRQETQYF
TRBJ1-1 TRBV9 CASSVVGVVDEAFF
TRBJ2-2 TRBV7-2 CASSPDLPTGELFF
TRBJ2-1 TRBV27 CASSLLGGLTYNEQFF
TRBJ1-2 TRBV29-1 CSVAGYTF
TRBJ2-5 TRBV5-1 CASSRTGRQETQYF
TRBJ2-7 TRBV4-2 CASSQENSPTYEQYF
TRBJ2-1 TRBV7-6 CASSQEGDEQFF
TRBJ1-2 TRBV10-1 CASSESGNYGYTF
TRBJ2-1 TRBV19 CASSRVTSGGAGYNEQFF
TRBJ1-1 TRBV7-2 CASSQDGNEAFF
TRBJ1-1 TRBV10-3 CAISRSQENTEAFF
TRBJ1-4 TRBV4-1 CASSQDPGREATGNEKLFF
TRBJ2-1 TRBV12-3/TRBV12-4 CASSLLAGGDEQFF
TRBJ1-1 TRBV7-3 CASSKGGPNTEAFF
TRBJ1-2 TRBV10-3 CAISDGSYGYTF
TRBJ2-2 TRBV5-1 CASSLAMGMDTGELFF
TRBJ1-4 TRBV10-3 CAISQNEKLFF
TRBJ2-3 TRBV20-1 CSARLGQGADTQYF
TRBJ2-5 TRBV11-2 CASSSGQVLETQYF
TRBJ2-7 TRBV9 CASSVGDRFFYEQYF
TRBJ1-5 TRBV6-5 CASSKSIATNQPQHF
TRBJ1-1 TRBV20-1 CSASFLRARTEAFF
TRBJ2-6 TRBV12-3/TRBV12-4 CASSFLGLGANVLTF
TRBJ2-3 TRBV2 CATTLGGNTDTQYF
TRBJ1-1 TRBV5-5 CASRMTGPMNTEAFF
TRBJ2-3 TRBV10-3 CAISEPQGAGTDTQYF
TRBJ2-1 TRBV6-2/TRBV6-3 CASSYSVEETHLDEQFF
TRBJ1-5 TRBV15 CATSRVSRLQPQHF
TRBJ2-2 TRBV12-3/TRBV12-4 CASSSRANTGELFF
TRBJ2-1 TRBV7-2 CASSPGRGSYNEQFF
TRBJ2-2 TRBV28 CASSLSYRAWELFF
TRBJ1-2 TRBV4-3 CASSQDLGRPANYGYTF
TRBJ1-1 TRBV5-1 CASSLSGAEAFF
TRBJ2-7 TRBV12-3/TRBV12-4 CASSGGLSKEQYF
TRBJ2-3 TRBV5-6 CASSFKALVTDTQYF
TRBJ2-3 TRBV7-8 CASRQTVRGAVTDTQYF
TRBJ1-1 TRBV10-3 CAISDQTEAFF
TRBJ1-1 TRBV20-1 CSARDSTGKTEAFF
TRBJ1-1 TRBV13 CASSLGSAGTEAFF
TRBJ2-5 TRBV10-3 CAISEEVETQYF
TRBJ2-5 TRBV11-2 CASSLLRGAQREGQYF